This T cell receptor beta chain is drawn from a study of blood T cell repertoires in COVID-19. J was trimmed by 0 bases and V by 2 bases; bases with no gene match: 6. This CDR3 is 16 amino acids long. Germline loops: CDR1 SGHNT, CDR2 YYREEE (reference sequence). Produced via immunoSEQ multiplex PCR; TCRdb's table is partial and in-frame only. The sample shows about 89,000 clones, around 72% of them seen only once. Sequenced sample: peripheral blood. This TCR came from an elderly woman with acute or convalescent COVID-19. The gene calls are TRBV5-4 and TRBJ1-2; 8 positions agree with TRBD1. CDR3 in amino acids: CASSFGQGTSNYGYTF. The CDR3 DNA sequence: TGTGCCAGCAGCTTTGGACAGGGAACATCTAACTATGGCTACACCTTC.